The clone carrying this T cell receptor (beta chain) has a handful of counts. Its antigen is still unknown. Germline V gene lookup returns CDR1 MNHEY and CDR2 SMNVEV (reference sequence). The ends were cut back, 4 bases at V and 9 bases at J, with 18 bases in the middle. This CDR3 has 14 amino acids. This record belongs to a study of neoadjuvant anti-PD-1 for oral cavity cancer. Findings of the study overall: After neoadjuvant nivolumab, PBMC T cell clonality was significantly higher in non-responders than responders.

The time point here: after neoadjuvant nivolumab, at surgical resection. Patients had HPV-negative, locally advanced oral cavity squamous cell carcinoma. Blood cells were analyzed directly, without culture or expansion. The table came from immunoSEQ multiplex PCR; TCRdb's copy has only in-frame clones and leaves some out. The repertoire holds more than 25,000 clones, with 80% as singletons. This chain joins TRBV27 and TRBJ1-2, with D tentatively TRBD1 (5 bases). The sequencing here drew on PBMCs, taken after nivolumab (anti-PD-1) treatment. The sequence came from a person between 40 and 79 years old with oral cavity squamous cell carcinoma. CDR3 sequence: CASSSRDGSDSYTF. DNA of the CDR3: TGTGCCAGCAGTTCCAGGGACGGATCAGATAGCTACACCTTC.